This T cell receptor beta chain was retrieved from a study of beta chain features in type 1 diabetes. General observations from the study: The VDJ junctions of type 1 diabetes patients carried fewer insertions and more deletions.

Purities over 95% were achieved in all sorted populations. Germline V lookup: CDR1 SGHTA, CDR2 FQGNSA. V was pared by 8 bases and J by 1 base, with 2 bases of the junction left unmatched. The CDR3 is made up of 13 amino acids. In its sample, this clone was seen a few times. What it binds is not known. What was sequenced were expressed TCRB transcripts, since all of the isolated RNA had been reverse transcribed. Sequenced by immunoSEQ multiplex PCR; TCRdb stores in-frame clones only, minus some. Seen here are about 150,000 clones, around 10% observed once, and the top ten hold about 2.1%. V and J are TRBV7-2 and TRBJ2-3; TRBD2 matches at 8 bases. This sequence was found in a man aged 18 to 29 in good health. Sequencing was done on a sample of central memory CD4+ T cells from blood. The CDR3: CASQTSGTDTQYF. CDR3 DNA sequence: TGTGCCAGCCAGACTAGCGGCACAGATACGCAGTATTTT.